Below, 30 T cell receptor beta chains from the same sample are listed, as sequenced in a study of blood T cell repertoires in COVID-19. Sequencing was performed with immunoSEQ multiplex PCR; in TCRdb, only in-frame clones are kept and a portion is missing. The repertoire holds 110,000 to 150,000 clones, with 75% to 90% as singletons. The sample comprised peripheral blood. Receptors were obtained from a woman aged 55 to 70 with active COVID-19.

The rearrangement joins TRBV29-1 to TRBJ2-7, with D possibly matching TRBD2 (6 bases). The germline gives CDR1 SQVTM, CDR2 ANQGSEA. V lost 7 bases, J lost 6 bases, and 22 bases lay in between. The CDR3 is 14 amino acids. In DNA, the CDR3 is TGCAGCGCCACGCCCCAACTAGCTGGTAGCGAGCAGTACTTC. It specifies CSATPQLAGSEQYF.

The V call is TRBV21-1, the J call TRBJ2-1; whether TRBD2, the table's D call, matches the DNA was not checked. TRBV21-1 constitutes a pseudogene. The CDR3 extends over 18 amino acids. Here the CDR3 reads CASSAIPSPRLLTDEQFF. CDR3 DNA: TGTGCCAGCAGTGCCATTCCTTCCCCCCGCCTGCTAACGGATGAGCAGTTCTTC.

The V gene is TRBV5-5, the J gene TRBJ2-7; 7 nucleotides line up with TRBD2. Germline V lookup: CDR1 SGHKS, CDR2 YYEKEE (reference sequence). The CDR3 is made up of 15 amino acids. V lost 4 bases to trimming and J lost 2 bases; unmatched junction nucleotides: 9. DNA of the CDR3: TGTGCCAGCAGCCTTAATGGACTAGGTGCCTACGAGCAGTACTTC. Translating gives CASSLNGLGAYEQYF.

The chain links TRBV19 to TRBJ2-1; TRBD1 matches 8 bases. This CDR3 spans 14 amino acids. Germline CDR1 LNHDA, CDR2 SQIVND (reference sequence). With 7 bases clipped from V and 7 bases from J, the junction kept 9 bases outside the gene matches. As DNA, the CDR3 is TGTGCCAGTACCCCCAGACAGGGGCAGAATGAGCAGTTCTTC. This encodes CASTPRQGQNEQFF.

The CDR3: CASSVDSSGRSYNEQFF. The DNA for the CDR3 is TGTGCCAGCAGCGTAGACTCTAGCGGACGCTCCTACAATGAGCAGTTCTTC. The chain is built from TRBV9 and TRBJ2-1, with 7 bases that match TRBD2. The V and J ends lost 0 bases and 0 bases, in that order; junction bases with no gene match: 6. Germline V lookup: CDR1 SGDLS, CDR2 YYNGEE. The CDR3 covers 17 residues.

The chain links TRBV7-3 to TRBJ2-2, with 10 bases matching TRBD2. The ends lost 5 bases at V and 4 bases at J; junction bases unmatched: 7. Germline values: CDR1 SGHTA, CDR2 FQGTGA. The length of the CDR3 is 16 residues. CDR3 bases: TGTGCCAGCAGCCCGGGACTAGCGCTCGGCACCGGGGAGCTGTTTTTT. Its translation is CASSPGLALGTGELFF.

This clone was recorded once. V gene TRBV9 combines with J gene TRBJ2-1; 12 bases agree with TRBD2. Germline V gene sequence: CDR1 SGDLS, CDR2 YYNGEE. The CDR3 runs to 15 residues. Trimming removed 3 bases from V and 4 bases from J; junction bases left unmatched: 2. As DNA, the CDR3 is TGTGCCAGCAGCGGGGGGACTAGCGGGTACAATGAGCAGTTCTTC. Translation: CASSGGTSGYNEQFF. Combining the CDR3 with reference TRBV9 and TRBJ2-1 gives the whole variable domain DSGVTQTPKHLITATGQRVTLRCSPRSGDLSVYWYQQSLDQGLQFLIQYYNGEERAKGNILERFSAQQFPDLHSELNLSSLELGDSALYFCASSGGTSGYNEQFFGPGTRLTVL.

The chain has TRBV5-1 and TRBJ1-3, with D possibly being TRBD1 (5 bases). The CDR3 runs to 17 residues. CDR1 and CDR2 from the germline V gene are SGHRS and YFSETQ. V dropped 1 base and J dropped 6 bases, with 20 bases sitting between them. The CDR3 DNA reads as TGCGCCAGCAGCTTGACCGGGTCGCGCCAGGGTCCAAACACCATATATTTT. It specifies CASSLTGSRQGPNTIYF.

This clone was observed once. This chain connects TRBV2 to TRBJ2-3; D is perhaps TRBD2 (6 bases). Trimming took off 8 bases at V and 6 bases at J, with 21 bases between the two ends. Germline assignment: CDR1 SNHLY and CDR2 FYNNEI. The CDR3 length is 15 residues. In DNA form, the CDR3 reads TGTGCCAGCCCCCCGGGACTCGATAACGGGGATACGCAGTATTTT. This translates into CASPPGLDNGDTQYF.

The sample holds one count of this clone. This chain links TRBV10-3 with TRBJ2-2, with 12 bases fitting TRBD1. The CDR3 sequence is 16 residues long. Germline loops: CDR1 ENHRY, CDR2 SYGVKD. The V gene end was trimmed by 4 bases and the J gene end by 6 bases; junction bases not matched to a gene: 6. This CDR3 is CAISGQGQGAAGELFF. The CDR3 DNA is TGTGCCATCAGTGGACAGGGACAGGGGGCGGCCGGGGAGCTGTTTTTT.

The V call is TRBV18, the J call TRBJ2-1; 8 bases are a match to TRBD1. CDR1 is KGHSH and CDR2 is LQKENI in the germline V gene. CDR3 size: 14 residues. Trimming removed 6 bases from V and 15 bases from J; junction bases left unmatched: 16. The DNA for the CDR3 is TGTGCCAGCTCCCCATTAAACGCCGGGACAGGCTCGTTCTTC. Its translation is CASSPLNAGTGSFF.

This chain links TRBV25-1 with TRBJ2-5, with a possible D match to TRBD2 (5 bases). CDR1 is MGHDK, CDR2 SYGVNS, per germline. Trimming took off 1 base at V and 0 bases at J, with 6 bases between the two ends. The CDR3 length is 14 residues. CDR3 bases: TGTGCCAGCAGTGAATGGAGGTACCAAGAGACCCAGTACTTC. This gives the protein CASSEWRYQETQYF. Combining the CDR3 with reference TRBV25-1 and TRBJ2-5 gives the whole variable domain EADIYQTPRYLVIGTGKKITLECSQTMGHDKMYWYQQDPGMELHLIHYSYGVNSTEKGDLSSESTVSRIRTEHFPLTLESARPSHTSQYLCASSEWRYQETQYFGPGTRLLVL.

This chain connects TRBV5-4 to TRBJ2-7; 8 positions match TRBD1. V shed 3 bases, J shed 4 bases, and the junction held 15 bases outside the gene matches. CDR3 length equals 17 residues. CDR1 is SGHNT, CDR2 YYREEE, per germline (reference sequence). The CDR3 DNA sequence: TGTGCCAGCAGCTCCCTTGACAGGGGACTCGGAATATACGAGCAGTACTTC. Its protein product is CASSSLDRGLGIYEQYF.

This clone was seen just once. The J gene is TRBJ2-3, the V gene TRBV7-2; D gene uncertain. Germline loops: CDR1 SGHTA, CDR2 FQGNSA. The CDR3 covers 13 residues. The V end lost 3 bases, the J end lost 2 bases, and 6 bases lay between the germline ends. For the CDR3, the DNA is TGTGCCAGCAGCTTCTACCCCACAGATACGCAGTATTTT. Protein: CASSFYPTDTQYF.

The chain links TRBV11-1 to TRBJ1-1, with 7 bases matching TRBD1. Germline loops: CDR1 SGHAT, CDR2 FQDESV (reference sequence). The CDR3 extends over 14 amino acids. The V segment lost 5 bases and the J segment 4 bases; nucleotides outside the gene matches: 7. CDR3 sequence reads: CASSQTGSSTEAFF. The DNA for the CDR3 is TGTGCCAGCAGCCAGACAGGGTCGAGCACTGAAGCTTTCTTT.

This chain uses TRBV6-4 with TRBJ2-3; 7 bases match TRBD2. Unmatched junction bases numbered 9, after V lost 3 bases and J lost 6 bases. Per the germline V gene, CDR1 is MRHNA and CDR2 is SNTAGT. The CDR3 sequence is 15 residues long. CDR3: CASSERDYPGDTQYF. The CDR3 DNA reads TGTGCCAGCAGTGAGCGGGACTACCCAGGGGATACGCAGTATTTT.

This chain links TRBV6-6 with TRBJ1-2; 8 nucleotides align to TRBD1. Trimming cost V 4 bases and J 3 bases; bases outside gene matches: 7. The CDR3 is 15 residues long. Germline assignment: CDR1 MNHNY and CDR2 SVGAGI (reference sequence). The CDR3 region is CASSSRTGGYYGYTF. DNA of the CDR3: TGTGCCAGCAGTTCACGAACAGGGGGTTACTATGGCTACACCTTC.

The gene calls are TRBV5-1 and TRBJ2-3, with D perhaps matching TRBD1 (5 bases). Deletions cut 1 base from V and 2 bases from J, with 14 bases between. Germline-derived CDR1 and CDR2 are SGHRS and YFSETQ. The CDR3 length is 16 residues. CDR3 in amino acids: CASSLNQGSHTDTQYF. The CDR3 bases are TGCGCCAGCAGCTTGAACCAGGGCAGTCACACAGATACGCAGTATTTT.

The chain is built from TRBV19 and TRBJ1-2; D not certain. Germline values: CDR1 LNHDA, CDR2 SQIVND (reference sequence). There are 15 residues in the CDR3. The V end was cut by 7 bases, the J end by 2 bases, with 17 bases between. CDR3 sequence reads: CASTFNRRSNYGYTF. The CDR3 DNA follows: TGTGCCAGTACCTTCAACCGGCGGTCGAACTATGGCTACACCTTC. Complete variable domain (other parts from reference TRBV19 and TRBJ1-2): DGGITQSPKYLFRKEGQNVTLSCEQNLNHDAMYWYRQDPGQGLRLIYYSQIVNDFQKGDIAEGYSVSREKKESFPLTVTSAQKNPTAFYLCASTFNRRSNYGYTFGSGTRLTVV.

The V gene is TRBV3-1 (or the pseudogene TRBV3-2), the J gene TRBJ1-3; maybe TRBD1 (5 bases). Trimming left V 1 base short and J 1 base short, with 8 bases between. This CDR3 spans 15 amino acids. CDR1 and CDR2 from the germline V gene are LGHDT and YNNKEL (reference sequence). The CDR3 is CASSQGQLSGNTIYF. The CDR3 DNA reads as TGTGCCAGCAGCCAAGGACAGCTTTCTGGAAACACCATATATTTT.

The rearrangement uses TRBV2 and TRBJ1-2; TRBD1 is a possible D gene (6 bases). The CDR3 has 15 residues. Germline values: CDR1 SNHLY, CDR2 FYNNEI. V lost 8 bases to trimming and J lost 2 bases, with 18 bases between them. Here the CDR3 DNA reads TGTGCCAGCGTTTTATCAGGGGAGCGGAACTATGGCTACACCTTC. Protein sequence: CASVLSGERNYGYTF.

The chain employs TRBV2 and TRBJ2-1, with 8 bases lining up with TRBD2. The V segment lost 3 bases and the J segment 6 bases; nucleotides outside the gene matches: 10. The CDR3 is made up of 16 amino acids. Germline assignment: CDR1 SNHLY and CDR2 FYNNEI. The CDR3 loop reads CASSESGGPGGNEQFF. DNA of the CDR3: TGTGCCAGCAGTGAGTCGGGAGGGCCGGGTGGCAATGAGCAGTTCTTC.

The chain is built from TRBV28 and TRBJ1-3, with unresolved D. Germline CDR1 is MDHEN and CDR2 is SYDVKM. The CDR3 extends over 16 amino acids. Trimming stripped 8 bases from V and 1 base from J, with 18 bases between. The CDR3 spells CASHGRLALSGNTIYF. Written as DNA, the CDR3 is TGTGCCAGCCACGGCAGGCTGGCTCTTTCTGGAAACACCATATATTTT.

The DNA of the CDR3 is TGTGCCAGCTCACCTTCGGACGGGAGGGAGCAGTTCTTC. Its translation is CASSPSDGREQFF. The chain recombines TRBV18 with TRBJ2-1; 7 nucleotides match TRBD2. CDR1 and CDR2 from the germline V gene are KGHSH and LQKENI. J lost 10 bases, V lost 3 bases, and 6 bases had no gene match. This CDR3 spans 13 amino acids. Full variable domain (rest looked up from reference TRBV18 and TRBJ2-1): NAGVMQNPRHLVRRRGQEARLRCSPMKGHSHVYWYRQLPEEGLKFMVYLQKENIIDESGMPKERFSAEFPKEGPSILRIQQVVRGDSAAYFCASSPSDGREQFFGPGTRLTVL.

This rearrangement joins TRBV18 to TRBJ2-3; 11 bases map to TRBD2. With 3 bases clipped from V and 1 base from J, the junction kept 6 bases outside the gene matches. Germline-derived CDR1 and CDR2 are KGHSH and LQKENI. The CDR3 is 17 amino acids. The CDR3 coding sequence is TGTGCCAGCTCACCGGGGACTAGCGGAACCGGCACAGATACGCAGTATTTT. Translation: CASSPGTSGTGTDTQYF.

The V call is TRBV15, the J call TRBJ2-3; no clear D gene. CDR3 length: 13 amino acids. Germline lookup yields CDR1 LNHNV and CDR2 YYDKDF (reference sequence). V was clipped by 0 bases and J by 4 bases, with 5 bases between them. The CDR3 DNA reads as TGTGCCACCAGCAGAGAGGCCCCAGATACGCAGTATTTT. Its translation is CATSREAPDTQYF.

The chain employs TRBV28 and TRBJ1-2; 9 nucleotides align to TRBD1. The CDR3 totals 15 residues. The V gene's germline CDR1 is MDHEN and CDR2 SYDVKM. V dropped 5 bases and J dropped 7; count of bases not matched to a gene: 11. Here the CDR3 reads CASSGTGTGQSGYTF. CDR3 nucleotides: TGTGCCAGCAGTGGAACCGGGACAGGGCAGTCTGGCTACACCTTC.

This chain connects TRBV11-2 to TRBJ2-7; 14 bases are a match to TRBD2. Germline CDR1 is SGHAT and CDR2 is FQNNGV. V lost 3 bases and J lost 5; bases outside the gene matches: 6. The CDR3 has 16 amino acids. The CDR3 coding sequence is TGTGCCAGCAGCTTGGGACTAGCGGGAGTGAGGAACGAGCAGTACTTC. Translation gives CASSLGLAGVRNEQYF.

CDR3 nucleotide sequence: TGTGCCAGCAGCCGTGGGCGTCGGGACAGACCTTATGGCTACACCTTC. This gives the protein CASSRGRRDRPYGYTF. The chain uses TRBV4-2 and TRBJ1-2; 7 bases agree with TRBD1. The germline gives CDR1 LGHNA, CDR2 YNFKEQ. This CDR3 comprises 16 residues. V lost 4 bases and J lost 5; bases outside the gene matches: 13.

The V gene is TRBV7-8, the J gene TRBJ2-5; tentatively, D is TRBD1 (6 bases). This CDR3 is 17 amino acids long. The V gene's germline CDR1 is SGHVS and CDR2 FQNEAQ. V lost 3 bases to trimming and J lost 0 bases, with 17 bases between them. CDR3 sequence (DNA): TGTGCCAGCAGCTTCTCTAGGGGGAGACGGTACCAAGAGACCCAGTACTTC. It yields the protein CASSFSRGRRYQETQYF.